This T cell receptor (beta chain) appears in the sequencing data of a study of Ad26.COV2.S vaccination and SARS-CoV-2 variants. The protocol was immunoSEQ multiplex PCR, while the TCRdb copy is restricted to in-frame clones and leaves out a portion. Among 250,000 or so clones listed, roughly 89% were seen once. Germline V CDR1 and CDR2: SGHNT, YYREEE (reference sequence). The CDR3 sequence is 14 residues long. The V gene lost 2 bases and the J gene lost 7 bases, with 12 bases spanning the gap. Treatment specified: around 19 received Ad26.COV2.S at low or high dose, single or two shots; about 5 received placebo; per-sample allocation not given. Day 63 following the first vaccine or placebo injection was when the samples were taken. Donor was an adult aged 18-55 years in Boston.

The TCR originated in a person between 18 and 59 years old who received the Ad26.COV2.S COVID-19 vaccine or a placebo. This chain connects TRBV5-4 to TRBJ2-2; no clear D gene. The sequencing here drew on peripheral blood, taken in a trial of Ad26.COV2.S vaccine versus placebo. For the CDR3, the DNA is TGTGCCAGCAGCTTAGCTCGATCTGTCGGGGAGCTGTTTTTT. Translated, it gives CASSLARSVGELFF.